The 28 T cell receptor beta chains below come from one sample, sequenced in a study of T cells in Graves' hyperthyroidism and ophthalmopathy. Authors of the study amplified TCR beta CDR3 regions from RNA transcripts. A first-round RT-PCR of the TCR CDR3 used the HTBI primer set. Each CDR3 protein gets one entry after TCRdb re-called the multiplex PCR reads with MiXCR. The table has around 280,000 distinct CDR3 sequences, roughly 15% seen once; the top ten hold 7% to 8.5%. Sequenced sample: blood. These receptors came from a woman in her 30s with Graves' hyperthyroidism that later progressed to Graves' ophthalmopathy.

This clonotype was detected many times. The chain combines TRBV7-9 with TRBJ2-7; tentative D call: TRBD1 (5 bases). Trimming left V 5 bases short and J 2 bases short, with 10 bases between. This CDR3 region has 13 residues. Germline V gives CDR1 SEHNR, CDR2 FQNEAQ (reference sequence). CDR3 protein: CASSPDTTYEQYF. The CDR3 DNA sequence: TGTGCCAGCAGCCCGGACACGACCTACGAGCAGTACTTC.

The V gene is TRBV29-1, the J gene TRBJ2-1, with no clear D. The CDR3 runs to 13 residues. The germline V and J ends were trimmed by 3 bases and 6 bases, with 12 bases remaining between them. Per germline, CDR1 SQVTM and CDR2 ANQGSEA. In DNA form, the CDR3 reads TGCAGCGTTGAGCCGGGCCGCCCCAATGAGCAGTTCTTC. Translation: CSVEPGRPNEQFF.

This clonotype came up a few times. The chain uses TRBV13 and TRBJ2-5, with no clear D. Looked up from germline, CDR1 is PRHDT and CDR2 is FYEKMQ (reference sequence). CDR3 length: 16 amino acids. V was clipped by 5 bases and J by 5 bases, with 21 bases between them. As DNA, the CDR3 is TGTGCCAGCAGCCCCTCCCTGGGTCTCTTTCGGGAGACCCAGTACTTC. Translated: CASSPSLGLFRETQYF. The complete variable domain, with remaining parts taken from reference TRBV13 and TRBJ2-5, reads AAGVIQSPRHLIKEKRETATLKCYPIPRHDTVYWYQQGPGQDPQFLISFYEKMQSDKGSIPDRFSAQQFSDYHSELNMSSLELGDSALYFCASSPSLGLFRETQYFGPGTRLLVL.

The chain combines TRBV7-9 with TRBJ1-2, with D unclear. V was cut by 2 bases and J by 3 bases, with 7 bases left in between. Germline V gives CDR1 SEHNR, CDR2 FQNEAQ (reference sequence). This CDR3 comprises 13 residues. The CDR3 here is CASSLRQDYGYTF. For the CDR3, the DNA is TGTGCCAGCAGCTTAAGGCAGGACTATGGCTACACCTTC.

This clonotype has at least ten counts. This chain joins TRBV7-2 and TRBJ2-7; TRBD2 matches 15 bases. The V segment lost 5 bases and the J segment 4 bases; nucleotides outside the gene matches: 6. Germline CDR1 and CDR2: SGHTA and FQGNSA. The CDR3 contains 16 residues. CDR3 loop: CASSPGLAGGPYEQYF. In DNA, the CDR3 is TGTGCCAGCAGCCCGGGACTAGCGGGAGGACCATACGAGCAGTACTTC.

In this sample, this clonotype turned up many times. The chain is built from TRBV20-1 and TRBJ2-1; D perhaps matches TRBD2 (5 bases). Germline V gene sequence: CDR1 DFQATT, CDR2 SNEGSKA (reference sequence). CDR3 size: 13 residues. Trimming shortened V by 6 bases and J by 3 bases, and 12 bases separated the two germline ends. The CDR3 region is CSARLANYNEQFF. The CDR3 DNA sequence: TGCAGTGCCAGATTAGCGAACTACAATGAGCAGTTCTTC.

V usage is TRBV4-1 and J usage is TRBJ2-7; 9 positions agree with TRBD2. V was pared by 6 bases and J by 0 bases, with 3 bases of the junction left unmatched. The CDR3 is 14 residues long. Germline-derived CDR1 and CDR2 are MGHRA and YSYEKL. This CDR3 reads CASRLSGSSYEQYF. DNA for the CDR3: TGCGCCAGCAGACTTAGCGGGAGCTCCTACGAGCAGTACTTC.

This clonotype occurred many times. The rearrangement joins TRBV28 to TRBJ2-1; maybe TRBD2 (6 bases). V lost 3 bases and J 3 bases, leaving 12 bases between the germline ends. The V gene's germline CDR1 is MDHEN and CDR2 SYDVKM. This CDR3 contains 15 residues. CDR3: CASSFPGTRYNEQFF. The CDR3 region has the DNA TGTGCCAGCAGTTTCCCCGGGACTCGCTACAATGAGCAGTTCTTC.

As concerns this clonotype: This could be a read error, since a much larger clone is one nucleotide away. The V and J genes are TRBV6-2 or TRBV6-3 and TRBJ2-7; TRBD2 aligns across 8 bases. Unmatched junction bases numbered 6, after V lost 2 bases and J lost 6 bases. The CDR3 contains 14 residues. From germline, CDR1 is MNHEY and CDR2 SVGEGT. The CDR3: CASSYETSASEQYF. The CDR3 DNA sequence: TGTGCCAGCAGTTACGAGACTAGCGCTAGCGAGCAGTACTTC.

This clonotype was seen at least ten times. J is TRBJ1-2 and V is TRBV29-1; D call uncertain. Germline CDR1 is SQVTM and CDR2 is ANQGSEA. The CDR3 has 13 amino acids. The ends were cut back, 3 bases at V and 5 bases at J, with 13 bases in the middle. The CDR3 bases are TGCAGCGTTGAGAAGGCAGAAGCGTATGGCTACACCTTC. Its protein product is CSVEKAEAYGYTF.

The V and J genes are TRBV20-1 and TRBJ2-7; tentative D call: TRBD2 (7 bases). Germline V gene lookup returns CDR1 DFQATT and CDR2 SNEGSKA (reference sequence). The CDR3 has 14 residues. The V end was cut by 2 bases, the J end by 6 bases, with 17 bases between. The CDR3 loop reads CSARKGGISGEQYF. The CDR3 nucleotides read TGCAGTGCTAGAAAGGGGGGGATTTCGGGCGAGCAGTACTTC.

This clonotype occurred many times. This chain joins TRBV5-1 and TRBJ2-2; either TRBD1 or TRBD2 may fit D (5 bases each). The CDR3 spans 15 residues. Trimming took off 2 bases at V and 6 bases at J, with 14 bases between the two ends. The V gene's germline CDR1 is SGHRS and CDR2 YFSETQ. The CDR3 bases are TGCGCCAGCAGCTTTGGCCCGGGGACCGCCGGGGAGCTGTTTTTT. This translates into CASSFGPGTAGELFF.

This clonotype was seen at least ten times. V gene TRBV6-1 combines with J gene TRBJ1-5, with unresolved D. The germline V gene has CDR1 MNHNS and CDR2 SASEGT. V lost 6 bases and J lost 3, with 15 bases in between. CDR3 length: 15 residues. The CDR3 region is CASRPSRIYNQPQHF. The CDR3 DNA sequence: TGTGCCAGCAGACCTTCACGGATCTACAATCAGCCCCAGCATTTT.

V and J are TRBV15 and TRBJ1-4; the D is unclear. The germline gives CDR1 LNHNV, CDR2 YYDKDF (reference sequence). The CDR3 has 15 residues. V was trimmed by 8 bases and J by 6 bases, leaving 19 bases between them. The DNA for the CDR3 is TGTGCCACCGGCGAGAAACGGCAACTTCATGAAAAACTGTTTTTT. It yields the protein CATGEKRQLHEKLFF.

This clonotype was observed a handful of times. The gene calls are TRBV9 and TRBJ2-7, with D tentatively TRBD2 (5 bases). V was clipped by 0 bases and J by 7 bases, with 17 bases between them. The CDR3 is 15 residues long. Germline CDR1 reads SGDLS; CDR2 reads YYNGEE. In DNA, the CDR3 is TGTGCCAGCAGCGTAGACCCGGGAAACCTTGGAGAGCAGTACTTC. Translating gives CASSVDPGNLGEQYF.

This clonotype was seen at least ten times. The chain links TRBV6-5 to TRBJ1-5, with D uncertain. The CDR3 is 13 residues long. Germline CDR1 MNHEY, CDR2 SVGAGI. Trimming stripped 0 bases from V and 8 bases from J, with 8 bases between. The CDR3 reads CASSYSQREPQHF. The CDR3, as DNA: TGTGCCAGCAGTTACTCCCAAAGGGAGCCCCAGCATTTT.

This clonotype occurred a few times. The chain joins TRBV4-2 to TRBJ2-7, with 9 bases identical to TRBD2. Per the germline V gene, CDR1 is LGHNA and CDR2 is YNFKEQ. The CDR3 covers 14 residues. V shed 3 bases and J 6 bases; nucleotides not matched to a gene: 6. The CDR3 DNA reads TGTGCCAGCAGCCAGCCCCTAGCGGGGCCCGAGCAGTACTTC. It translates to CASSQPLAGPEQYF.

The chain's CDR3 is CASSVGLYSEAFF. The CDR3, as DNA: TGTGCCAGCAGCGTAGGTTTATACAGTGAAGCTTTCTTT. This chain connects TRBV9 to TRBJ1-1; D gene uncertain. Trimming pared 0 bases from V and 7 bases from J, leaving 10 bases between. CDR1 and CDR2 (germline): SGDLS, YYNGEE. The CDR3 consists of 13 residues.

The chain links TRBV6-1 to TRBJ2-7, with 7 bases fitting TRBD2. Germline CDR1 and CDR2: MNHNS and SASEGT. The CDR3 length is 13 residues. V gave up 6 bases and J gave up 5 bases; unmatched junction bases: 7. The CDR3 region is CASRGGSSHEQYF. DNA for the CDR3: TGTGCCAGCAGGGGCGGGAGTAGCCACGAGCAGTACTTC.

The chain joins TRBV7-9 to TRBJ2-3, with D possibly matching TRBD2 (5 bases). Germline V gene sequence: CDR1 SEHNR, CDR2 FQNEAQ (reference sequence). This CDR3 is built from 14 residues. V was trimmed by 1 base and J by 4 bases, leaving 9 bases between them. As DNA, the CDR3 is TGTGCCAGCAGCTTAGGGGTGAGGGCAGATACGCAGTATTTT. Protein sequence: CASSLGVRADTQYF.

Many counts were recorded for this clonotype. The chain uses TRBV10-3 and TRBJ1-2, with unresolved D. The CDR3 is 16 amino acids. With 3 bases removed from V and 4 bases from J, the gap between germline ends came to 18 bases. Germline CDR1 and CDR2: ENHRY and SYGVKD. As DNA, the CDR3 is TGTGCCATCAGTGATACTGACCCTCCTTCGTTCTATGGCTACACCTTC. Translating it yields CAISDTDPPSFYGYTF.

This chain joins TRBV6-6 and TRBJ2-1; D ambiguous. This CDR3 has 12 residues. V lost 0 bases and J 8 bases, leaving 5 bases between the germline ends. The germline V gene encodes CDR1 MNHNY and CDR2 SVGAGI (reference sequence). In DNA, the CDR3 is TGTGCCAGCAGTTACTCGAGGTATGAGCAGTTCTTC. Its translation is CASSYSRYEQFF.

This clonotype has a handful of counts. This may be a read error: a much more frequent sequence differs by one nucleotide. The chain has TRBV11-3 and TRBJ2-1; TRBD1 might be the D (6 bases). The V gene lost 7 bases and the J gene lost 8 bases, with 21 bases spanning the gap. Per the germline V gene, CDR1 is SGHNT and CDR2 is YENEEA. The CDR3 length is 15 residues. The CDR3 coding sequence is TGTGCCAGCAACCCCGGGGACACCGCAGGGGATGAGCAGTTCTTC. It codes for CASNPGDTAGDEQFF.

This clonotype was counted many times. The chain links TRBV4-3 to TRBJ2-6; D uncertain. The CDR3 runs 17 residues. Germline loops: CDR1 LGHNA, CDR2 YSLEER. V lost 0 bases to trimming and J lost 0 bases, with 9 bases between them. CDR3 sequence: CASSQDLWSSGANVLTF. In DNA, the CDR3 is TGCGCCAGCAGCCAAGATCTGTGGTCCTCTGGGGCCAACGTCCTGACTTTC.

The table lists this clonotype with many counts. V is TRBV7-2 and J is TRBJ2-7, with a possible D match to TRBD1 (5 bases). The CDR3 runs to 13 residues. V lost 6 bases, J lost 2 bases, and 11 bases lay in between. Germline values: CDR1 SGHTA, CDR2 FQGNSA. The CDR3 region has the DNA TGTGCCAGCAGTCTAGACAGAACCTACGAGCAGTACTTC. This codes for CASSLDRTYEQYF.

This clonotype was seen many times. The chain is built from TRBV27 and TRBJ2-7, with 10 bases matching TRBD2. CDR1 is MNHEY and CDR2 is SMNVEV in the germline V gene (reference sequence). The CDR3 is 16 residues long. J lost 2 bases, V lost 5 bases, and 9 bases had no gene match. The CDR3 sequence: CASSRNIAGGAYEQYF. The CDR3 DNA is TGTGCCAGCAGTCGGAATATAGCGGGAGGAGCCTACGAGCAGTACTTC.

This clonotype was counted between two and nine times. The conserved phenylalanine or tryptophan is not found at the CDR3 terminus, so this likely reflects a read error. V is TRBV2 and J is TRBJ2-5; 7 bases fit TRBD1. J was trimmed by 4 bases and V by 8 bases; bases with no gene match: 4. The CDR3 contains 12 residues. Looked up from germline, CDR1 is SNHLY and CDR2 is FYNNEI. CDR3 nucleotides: TGTGCCAGCGACAGGGTCCGAGAGACCCAGTACCTC. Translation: CASDRVRETQYL.

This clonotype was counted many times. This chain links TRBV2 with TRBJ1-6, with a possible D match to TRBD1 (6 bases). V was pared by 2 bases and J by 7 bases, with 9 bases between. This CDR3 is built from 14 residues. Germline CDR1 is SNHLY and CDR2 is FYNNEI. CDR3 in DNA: TGTGCCAGCAGTGAACGGCAGGGGAATTCACCCCTCCACTTT. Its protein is CASSERQGNSPLHF.